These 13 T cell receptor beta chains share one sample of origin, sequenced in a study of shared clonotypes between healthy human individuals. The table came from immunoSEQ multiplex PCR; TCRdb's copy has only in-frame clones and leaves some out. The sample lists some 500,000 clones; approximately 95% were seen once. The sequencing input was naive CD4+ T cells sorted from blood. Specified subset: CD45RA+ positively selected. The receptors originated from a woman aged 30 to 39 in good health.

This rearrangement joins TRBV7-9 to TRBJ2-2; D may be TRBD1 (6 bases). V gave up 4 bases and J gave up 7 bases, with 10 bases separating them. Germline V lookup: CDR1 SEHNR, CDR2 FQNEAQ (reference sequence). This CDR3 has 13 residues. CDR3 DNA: TGTGCCAGCAGCTATATGGACAGCGGGGAGCTGTTTTTT. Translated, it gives CASSYMDSGELFF.

The CDR3, as DNA: TGTGCCAGCAGCTTAGCACGCAGCCTGAACACTGAAGCTTTCTTT. Encoded protein: CASSLARSLNTEAFF. The chain links TRBV7-9 to TRBJ1-1; D is undetermined. Germline assignment: CDR1 SEHNR and CDR2 FQNEAQ (reference sequence). The CDR3 has 15 amino acids. V lost 0 bases and J 0 bases, leaving 8 bases between the germline ends. Supplemented by reference TRBV7-9 and TRBJ1-1, the full variable domain reads DTGVSQNPRHKITKRGQNVTFRCDPISEHNRLYWYRQTLGQGPEFLTYFQNEAQLEKSRLLSDRFSAERPKGSFSTLEIQRTEQGDSAMYLCASSLARSLNTEAFFGQGTRLTVV.

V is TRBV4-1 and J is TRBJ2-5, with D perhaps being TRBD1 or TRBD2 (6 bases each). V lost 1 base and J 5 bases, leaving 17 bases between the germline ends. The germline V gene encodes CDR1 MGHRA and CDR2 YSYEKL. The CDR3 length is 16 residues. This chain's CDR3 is CASSQGGQGRWETQYF. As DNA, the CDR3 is TGCGCCAGCAGCCAAGGGGGTCAGGGGAGGTGGGAGACCCAGTACTTC.

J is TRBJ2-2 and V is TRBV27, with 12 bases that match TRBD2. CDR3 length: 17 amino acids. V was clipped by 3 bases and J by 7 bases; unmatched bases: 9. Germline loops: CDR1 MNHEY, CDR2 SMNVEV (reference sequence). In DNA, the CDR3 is TGTGCCAGCAGTTTCCCCGGACTAGCGGGATCTGGCGGGGAGCTGTTTTTT. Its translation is CASSFPGLAGSGGELFF.

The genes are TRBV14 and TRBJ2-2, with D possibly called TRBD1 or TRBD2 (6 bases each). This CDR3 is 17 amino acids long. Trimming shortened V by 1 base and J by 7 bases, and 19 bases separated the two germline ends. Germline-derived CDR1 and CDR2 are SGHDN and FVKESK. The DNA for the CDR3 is TGTGCCAGCAGCCAAGTTAACAGGGACTTTGGTGGCGGGGAGCTGTTTTTT. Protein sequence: CASSQVNRDFGGGELFF.

The CDR3 reads CAISEMRNTDTQYF. In DNA, the CDR3 is TGTGCCATCAGTGAAATGAGGAACACAGATACGCAGTATTTT. V and J are TRBV10-3 and TRBJ2-3; D not resolved. Germline V gives CDR1 ENHRY, CDR2 SYGVKD. The CDR3 contains 14 residues. V was clipped by 3 bases and J by 2 bases, with 9 bases between them.

The CDR3 DNA is TGTGCCAGCAGCTCCGGTTGGCTCGGAAACACCATATATTTT. Amino acids: CASSSGWLGNTIYF. The rearrangement joins TRBV28 to TRBJ1-3; D gene uncertain. The CDR3 has 14 amino acids. Trimming pared 6 bases from V and 4 bases from J, leaving 13 bases between. Germline loops: CDR1 MDHEN, CDR2 SYDVKM. The complete variable domain, with remaining parts taken from reference TRBV28 and TRBJ1-3, reads DVKVTQSSRYLVKRTGEKVFLECVQDMDHENMFWYRQDPGLGLRLIYFSYDVKMKEKGDIPEGYSVSREKKERFSLILESASTNQTSMYLCASSSGWLGNTIYFGEGSWLTVV.

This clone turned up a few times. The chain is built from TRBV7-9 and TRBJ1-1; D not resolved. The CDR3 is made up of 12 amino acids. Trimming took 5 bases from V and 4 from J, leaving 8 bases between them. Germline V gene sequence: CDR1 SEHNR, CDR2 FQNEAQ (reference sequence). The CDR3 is CASSQELTEAFF. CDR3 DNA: TGTGCCAGCAGCCAGGAGCTCACTGAAGCTTTCTTT.

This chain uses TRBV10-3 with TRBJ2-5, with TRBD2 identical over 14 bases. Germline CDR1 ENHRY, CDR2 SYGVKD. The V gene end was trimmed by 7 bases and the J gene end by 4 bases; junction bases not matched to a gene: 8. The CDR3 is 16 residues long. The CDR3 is CAIKLGGTSGRETQYF. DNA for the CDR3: TGTGCCATCAAGTTAGGAGGGACTAGCGGGAGAGAGACCCAGTACTTC.

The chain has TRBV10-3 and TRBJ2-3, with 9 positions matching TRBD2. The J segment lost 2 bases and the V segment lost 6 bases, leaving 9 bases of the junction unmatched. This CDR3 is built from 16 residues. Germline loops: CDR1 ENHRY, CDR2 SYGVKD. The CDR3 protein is CAISQELAGATDTQYF. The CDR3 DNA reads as TGTGCCATCAGCCAGGAGTTAGCGGGGGCCACAGATACGCAGTATTTT.

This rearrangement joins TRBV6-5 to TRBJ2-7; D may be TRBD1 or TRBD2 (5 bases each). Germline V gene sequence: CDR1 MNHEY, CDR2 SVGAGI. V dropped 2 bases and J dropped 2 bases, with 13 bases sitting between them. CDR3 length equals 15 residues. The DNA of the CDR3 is TGTGCCAGCAGTTACGAGGGGCCCCGACCCTACGAGCAGTACTTC. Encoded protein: CASSYEGPRPYEQYF.

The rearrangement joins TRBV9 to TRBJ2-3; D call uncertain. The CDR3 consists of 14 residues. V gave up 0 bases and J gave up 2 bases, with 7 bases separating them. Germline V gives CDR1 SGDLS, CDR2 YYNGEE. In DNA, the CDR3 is TGTGCCAGCAGCGTAGCCGTCAACACAGATACGCAGTATTTT. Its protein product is CASSVAVNTDTQYF.

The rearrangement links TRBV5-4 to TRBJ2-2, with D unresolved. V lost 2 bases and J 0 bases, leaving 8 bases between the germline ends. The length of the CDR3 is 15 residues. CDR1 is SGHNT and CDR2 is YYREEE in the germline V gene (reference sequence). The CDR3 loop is CASSFRTANTGELFF. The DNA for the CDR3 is TGTGCCAGCAGCTTTCGGACCGCGAACACCGGGGAGCTGTTTTTT.